One and the same sample provided the 32 T cell receptor beta chains below, sequenced in a study of technical replicates of blood from a handful of donors. The protocol was immunoSEQ multiplex PCR, while the TCRdb copy is restricted to in-frame clones and leaves out a portion. The table includes approximately 100,000 clones, roughly 95% detected once. Sequenced input: T cells isolated from PBMCs. The receptors come from a human donor in good health.

The chain links TRBV19 to TRBJ1-2; 8 bases map to TRBD1. J was trimmed by 3 bases and V by 10 bases; bases with no gene match: 10. From germline, CDR1 is LNHDA and CDR2 SQIVND (reference sequence). CDR3 length: 14 amino acids. In nucleotides, the CDR3 is TGTGCCATAAAACCCACAGGGGGGGACTATGGCTACACCTTC. It translates to CAIKPTGGDYGYTF.

CDR3 sequence reads: CAIRDPGTGGYEQYF. The CDR3, as DNA: TGTGCCATCCGAGACCCCGGGACAGGGGGCTACGAGCAGTACTTC. The V gene is TRBV10-3, the J gene TRBJ2-7, with 11 bases fitting TRBD1. V was clipped by 8 bases and J by 3 bases; unmatched bases: 9. The CDR3 loop spans 15 amino acids. From germline, CDR1 is ENHRY and CDR2 SYGVKD.

The chain is built from TRBV19 and TRBJ2-1, with 13 bases identical to TRBD2. The CDR3 sequence is 17 residues long. Per germline, CDR1 LNHDA and CDR2 SQIVND (reference sequence). V was clipped by 5 bases and J by 1 base; unmatched bases: 5. CDR3 DNA sequence: TGTGCCAGTAGTCGTCGGACTAGCGGGAGTTCCTACAATGAGCAGTTCTTC. Translated, it gives CASSRRTSGSSYNEQFF. Based on the CDR3 plus reference TRBV19 and TRBJ2-1, the full variable domain is DGGITQSPKYLFRKEGQNVTLSCEQNLNHDAMYWYRQDPGQGLRLIYYSQIVNDFQKGDIAEGYSVSREKKESFPLTVTSAQKNPTAFYLCASSRRTSGSSYNEQFFGPGTRLTVL.

The V call is TRBV5-1, the J call TRBJ1-1, with TRBD1 matching 7 bases. V was pared by 3 bases and J by 3 bases, with 8 bases of the junction left unmatched. The CDR3 spans 15 residues. The germline gives CDR1 SGHRS, CDR2 YFSETQ. CDR3: CASSWTGGTDTEAFF. CDR3 in DNA: TGCGCCAGCAGCTGGACAGGTGGCACGGACACTGAAGCTTTCTTT.

This chain links TRBV7-2 with TRBJ2-5; 7 nucleotides line up with TRBD1. Germline loops: CDR1 SGHTA, CDR2 FQGNSA. The CDR3 consists of 15 residues. J was trimmed by 4 bases and V by 3 bases; bases with no gene match: 8. The CDR3 region is CASSFRTGDLETQYF. The CDR3 nucleotides are TGTGCCAGCAGCTTCCGGACAGGCGACTTAGAGACCCAGTACTTC. Combining the CDR3 with reference TRBV7-2 and TRBJ2-5 gives the whole variable domain GAGVSQSPSNKVTEKGKDVELRCDPISGHTALYWYRQSLGQGLEFLIYFQGNSAPDKSGLPSDRFSAERTGGSVSTLTIQRTQQEDSAVYLCASSFRTGDLETQYFGPGTRLLVL.

V usage is TRBV5-1 and J usage is TRBJ1-3; tentatively, D is TRBD1 (5 bases). Germline CDR1 is SGHRS and CDR2 is YFSETQ. The V end lost 4 bases, the J end lost 4 bases, and 15 bases lay between the germline ends. The CDR3 totals 15 residues. The CDR3 DNA reads as TGCGCCAGCAGCCCTGACAGAGGTTCGGGAAACACCATATATTTT. Protein product: CASSPDRGSGNTIYF.

The rearrangement links TRBV5-4 to TRBJ2-3; TRBD2 is a possible D gene (7 bases). Germline-derived CDR1 and CDR2 are SGHNT and YYREEE (reference sequence). The V end lost 2 bases, the J end lost 3 bases, and 10 bases lay between the germline ends. CDR3 size: 14 residues. The CDR3 region is CASSFKGGTDTQYF. CDR3 DNA sequence: TGTGCCAGCAGCTTTAAGGGGGGGACAGATACGCAGTATTTT.

The V call is TRBV7-9, the J call TRBJ2-1; TRBD2 might be the D (5 bases). The CDR3 covers 17 residues. Germline CDR1 and CDR2: SEHNR and FQNEAQ (reference sequence). V was trimmed by 1 base and J by 5 bases, leaving 18 bases between them. CDR3 region: CASSLEGGLFTNNEQFF. The DNA for the CDR3 is TGTGCCAGCAGCTTAGAAGGCGGACTCTTTACGAACAATGAGCAGTTCTTC.

CDR3 protein: CASTAPTPVEKLFF. The CDR3 DNA is TGTGCCAGTACGGCTCCGACACCAGTCGAAAAACTGTTTTTT. The chain combines TRBV19 with TRBJ1-4, with D unclear. Per the germline V gene, CDR1 is LNHDA and CDR2 is SQIVND (reference sequence). The CDR3 covers 14 residues. V shed 7 bases and J shed 8 bases, with 17 bases lying between them.

The chain uses TRBV28 and TRBJ1-5, with D unclear. The length of the CDR3 is 12 residues. V was pared by 1 base and J by 11 bases, with 9 bases between. From germline, CDR1 is MDHEN and CDR2 SYDVKM. The CDR3 here is CASSLSISAQHF. The CDR3 DNA reads TGTGCCAGCAGTTTATCCATCTCAGCCCAGCATTTT.

J is TRBJ1-1 and V is TRBV29-1; TRBD1 agrees at 8 bases. This CDR3 has 13 residues. V shed 4 bases and J 3 bases; nucleotides not matched to a gene: 4. CDR1 and CDR2 (germline): SQVTM, ANQGSEA. The CDR3 spells CSVGTGQDTEAFF. As DNA, the CDR3 is TGCAGCGTTGGGACAGGGCAGGACACTGAAGCTTTCTTT. The whole variable domain, filled in from reference TRBV29-1 and TRBJ1-1, reads SAVISQKPSRDICQRGTSLTIQCQVDSQVTMMFWYRQQPGQSLTLIATANQGSEATYESGFVIDKFPISRPNLTFSTLTVSNMSPEDSSIYLCSVGTGQDTEAFFGQGTRLTVV.

The rearrangement joins TRBV27 to TRBJ2-7; a weak D match, TRBD2 (6 bases). Trimming shortened V by 2 bases and J by 7 bases, and 18 bases separated the two germline ends. The CDR3 runs 15 residues. Germline V gene sequence: CDR1 MNHEY, CDR2 SMNVEV (reference sequence). CDR3 nucleotide sequence: TGTGCCAGCAGTTTAAATATTCGGGGGAGTGATGAGCAGTACTTC. Amino acid sequence: CASSLNIRGSDEQYF.

V is TRBV6-5 and J is TRBJ1-4, with D possibly being TRBD1 (5 bases). The V gene lost 2 bases and the J gene lost 2 bases, with 6 bases spanning the gap. CDR1 and CDR2 (germline): MNHEY, SVGAGI. The CDR3 runs 14 residues. In DNA form, the CDR3 reads TGTGCCAGCAGTTACCGGGGGACTAATGAAAAACTGTTTTTT. The encoded protein is CASSYRGTNEKLFF.

The gene calls are TRBV30 and TRBJ1-4; TRBD1 is a possible D gene (6 bases). CDR1 and CDR2 (germline): GTSNPN, SVGIG (reference sequence). Trimming pared 5 bases from V and 5 bases from J, leaving 12 bases between. CDR3 length: 13 residues. DNA of the CDR3: TGTGCCTGGCTTGGGACACCAAATGAAAAACTGTTTTTT. It specifies CAWLGTPNEKLFF.

The rearrangement uses TRBV10-3 and TRBJ1-2; D gene ambiguous. The CDR3 is 14 amino acids. Trimming stripped 5 bases from V and 8 bases from J, with 18 bases between. Looked up from germline, CDR1 is ENHRY and CDR2 is SYGVKD. The CDR3 spells CAISQVERSNGYTF. The CDR3 region has the DNA TGTGCCATCAGTCAAGTAGAACGGTCAAACGGCTACACCTTC.

The CDR3 sequence: CASSEDVWPGTSEQYF. DNA for the CDR3: TGCGCCAGCAGTGAGGATGTGTGGCCCGGGACTAGCGAGCAGTACTTC. The chain joins TRBV10-2 to TRBJ2-7, with TRBD2 matching 8 bases. Germline-derived CDR1 and CDR2 are WSHSY and SAAADI. Trimming cost V 2 bases and J 6 bases; bases outside gene matches: 12. This CDR3 region has 16 residues.

The chain carries TRBV4-1 and TRBJ1-1, with a tentative D call TRBD1 (5 bases). Trimming stripped 2 bases from V and 5 bases from J, with 24 bases between. This CDR3 has 18 amino acids. Per germline, CDR1 MGHRA and CDR2 YSYEKL. The CDR3 DNA follows: TGCGCCAGCAGCCAACGAACCCAGGGTTCGGCGGTTCTGACTGAAGCTTTCTTT. Translating gives CASSQRTQGSAVLTEAFF.

The rearrangement uses TRBV6-5 and TRBJ1-6, with TRBD1 as a possible D gene (6 bases). V shed 4 bases and J shed 10 bases, with 20 bases lying between them. Germline CDR1 MNHEY, CDR2 SVGAGI. The CDR3 extends over 16 amino acids. The CDR3 region is CASSFDRRPTASPLHF. The CDR3 coding sequence is TGTGCCAGCAGTTTCGACAGGCGCCCGACTGCATCACCCCTCCACTTT.

The V call is TRBV13, the J call TRBJ1-2; D is perhaps TRBD1 (6 bases). The CDR3 sequence is 17 residues long. V was shortened by 4 bases and J by 7 bases, with 25 bases between the two germline ends. The germline V gene encodes CDR1 PRHDT and CDR2 FYEKMQ (reference sequence). The CDR3 region is CASSSSLETGSVVGYTF. The CDR3 region has the DNA TGTGCCAGCAGCTCTTCCCTAGAGACAGGTTCTGTCGTTGGCTACACCTTC.

The chain has TRBV6-6 and TRBJ1-1; TRBD1 aligns across 9 bases. V shed 6 bases and J 6 bases; nucleotides not matched to a gene: 5. There are 13 residues in the CDR3. CDR1 is MNHNY and CDR2 is SVGAGI in the germline V gene (reference sequence). CDR3 nucleotide sequence: TGTGCCAGCAGCCGGGACAGGGCCCCTGAAGCTTTCTTT. Encoded protein: CASSRDRAPEAFF.

The chain couples TRBV27 to TRBJ1-2; D uncertain. The CDR3 contains 15 residues. CDR1 MNHEY and CDR2 SMNVEV come from the germline V gene (reference sequence). Trimming pared 1 base from V and 3 bases from J, leaving 12 bases between. The CDR3 sequence is CASSLFPTAYYGYTF. The DNA of the CDR3 is TGTGCCAGCAGTTTATTCCCTACAGCTTACTATGGCTACACCTTC.

This clone was found once. This chain uses TRBV5-4 with TRBJ2-5; D remains unclear. CDR1 is SGHNT, CDR2 YYREEE, per germline (reference sequence). The ends were cut back, 1 base at V and 7 bases at J, with 5 bases in the middle. The length of the CDR3 is 11 residues. The CDR3 sequence is CASSLSGTQYF. CDR3 in DNA: TGTGCCAGCAGCTTGTCCGGGACCCAGTACTTC.

This chain uses TRBV9 with TRBJ1-2, with D possibly matching TRBD1 (5 bases). Germline CDR1 SGDLS, CDR2 YYNGEE. V was trimmed by 0 bases and J by 8 bases, leaving 11 bases between them. This CDR3 has 13 amino acids. CDR3 nucleotide sequence: TGTGCCAGCAGCGTAGTTAGGGGCGACGGCTACACCTTC. Its protein is CASSVVRGDGYTF.

The rearrangement links TRBV28 to TRBJ2-7; D possibly corresponds to TRBD1 (5 bases). V was cut by 7 bases and J by 3 bases, with 10 bases left in between. Germline CDR1 and CDR2: MDHEN and SYDVKM. The CDR3 is 12 residues long. In DNA form, the CDR3 reads TGTGCCAGCACCATTACAGGCTACGAGCAGTACTTC. Amino acids: CASTITGYEQYF.

The chain is built from TRBV5-1 and TRBJ1-4; D is unresolved. Trimming stripped 2 bases from V and 2 bases from J, with 10 bases between. From germline, CDR1 is SGHRS and CDR2 YFSETQ. CDR3 length: 15 amino acids. Here the CDR3 reads CASSLGWATNEKLFF. The CDR3, as DNA: TGCGCCAGCAGCTTAGGATGGGCCACTAATGAAAAACTGTTTTTT. The variable domain in full, completed from reference TRBV5-1 and TRBJ1-4, reads KAGVTQTPRYLIKTRGQQVTLSCSPISGHRSVSWYQQTPGQGLQFLFEYFSETQRNKGNFPGRFSGRQFSNSRSEMNVSTLELGDSALYLCASSLGWATNEKLFFGSGTQLSVL.

This clone was counted once. The chain recombines TRBV6-1 with TRBJ1-6; D gene unclear. Germline assignment: CDR1 MNHNS and CDR2 SASEGT. There are 14 residues in the CDR3. V gave up 1 base and J gave up 11 bases, with 12 bases separating them. The DNA of the CDR3 is TGTGCCAGCAGTGAAGTAACGGGTGGCGCACCCCTCCACTTT. This codes for CASSEVTGGAPLHF.

The chain uses TRBV5-1 and TRBJ2-3; 9 bases are a match to TRBD2. The CDR3 loop spans 18 amino acids. V lost 6 bases, J lost 0 bases, and 14 bases stayed unmatched. Germline CDR1 SGHRS, CDR2 YFSETQ. The CDR3: CASKRGASGAPSTDTQYF. The CDR3 DNA sequence: TGCGCCAGCAAGCGAGGGGCTAGCGGGGCTCCAAGCACAGATACGCAGTATTTT.

The rearrangement links TRBV7-9 to TRBJ1-1; D gene uncertain. CDR3 size: 13 residues. V was trimmed by 4 bases and J by 10 bases, leaving 16 bases between them. Germline-derived CDR1 and CDR2 are SEHNR and FQNEAQ (reference sequence). This CDR3 reads CASSYSNPEGAFF. CDR3 nucleotide sequence: TGTGCCAGCAGCTACTCCAACCCCGAGGGAGCTTTCTTT.

The CDR3 coding sequence is TGCGCCAGCAGCTTGGACCGGTTCGGGGAGCTGTTTTTT. This sequence encodes CASSLDRFGELFF. The rearrangement uses TRBV5-1 and TRBJ2-2; unclear D gene. The CDR3 covers 13 residues. CDR1 SGHRS and CDR2 YFSETQ come from the germline V gene. Between the trimmed V and J ends, which lost 0 bases and 7 bases, there was a span of 7 bases.

This clone showed up just once. J is TRBJ1-3 and V is TRBV15; D not certain. The CDR3 loop spans 14 amino acids. Germline V gene lookup returns CDR1 LNHNV and CDR2 YYDKDF (reference sequence). The V gene lost 0 bases and the J gene lost 6 bases, with 9 bases spanning the gap. The CDR3 here is CATSREAAQNTIYF. CDR3 bases: TGTGCCACCAGCAGAGAAGCCGCTCAAAACACCATATATTTT.

This chain uses TRBV11-2 with TRBJ2-7; TRBD2 agrees at 7 bases. V dropped 5 bases and J dropped 3; count of bases not matched to a gene: 16. The CDR3 consists of 17 residues. CDR1 is SGHAT, CDR2 FQNNGV, per germline. The CDR3 spells CASSQRKRDLRLYEQYF. In nucleotides, the CDR3 is TGTGCCAGCAGCCAACGAAAGCGGGACCTCCGCCTCTACGAGCAGTACTTC.

This chain links TRBV9 with TRBJ2-1, with 7 bases identical to TRBD1. In germline, CDR1 is SGDLS, CDR2 YYNGEE. The CDR3 spans 16 residues. Trimming took 0 bases from V and 3 from J; bases not matched to a gene: 6. The CDR3 DNA is TGTGCCAGCAGCGTAGGACAGGGACCAAGCTACAATGAGCAGTTCTTC. Its protein is CASSVGQGPSYNEQFF.